This T cell receptor (beta chain) was sequenced in a study of metastatic and nonmetastatic thyroid tumors (dated by TCRdb to about 2020). At the level of the whole study: Repertoires from peripheral blood and from tumor or nodule tissue samples of malignant and benign thyroid patients were compared.

Overall study results and their limits: In both blood and tumor samples, TCR beta diversity was reported to be significantly higher in malignant tumors than in benign nodules.

Library construction relied on PCR. The instrument given in TCRdb is Illumina HiSeq 4000. High-throughput sequencing was used to profile the CDR3 region of the TCR beta-chain in every patient. In the source study's methods: Drawing on CDR3 differences between clinicopathological groups, the researchers built a classifier meant to tell apart patients with distant-metastatic papillary thyroid cancer. The Shannon index was used to assess repertoire diversity, and the Morisita-Horn index was used to assess tumor-blood repertoire similarity. Clones were called with MiXCR by TCRdb after fastp trimmed the public reads at Q25, and only in-frame beta chains were retained. TCRdb's processing, not the authors', yielded these V and J calls. The sample records 7,500 to 9,500 clones, 35% to 40% of which are singletons. The leading ten clones occupy around a fifth of the sample. Concerning this clone itself: The target of this receptor is not known. Per-nucleotide qualities are absent, and no much larger clonotype sits a single base away.

No treatment had been received by any patient before thyroid surgery. Using T-cell receptor beta sequencing, the researchers looked back retrospectively at clinical samples from patients, gathered between the early 2010s and the late 2010s. Germline trimming: 6 bases from V, 10 bases from J; junction bases outside gene matches: 12. Reading from cysteine to phenylalanine, the CDR3 counts 15 amino acids. The entry retains the CDR3 DNA only, 45 bases that are in frame from base 1. CDR1 MNHNS and CDR2 SASEGT are derived from the germline V gene. Here the chain combines TRBV6-1 and TRBJ1-6; 7 bases in the middle match TRBD1. This receptor was obtained from a female donor with papillary thyroid cancer or a benign thyroid nodule (not recorded which). Some clones in this sample may be carry-over from other donors' samples. The source material was tumor tissue. The DNA sequence follows: TGTGCCAGCAGCCAACTGCAGGGAGGGGGCTCACCCCTCCACTTT. Its translation is CASSQLQGGGSPLHF.